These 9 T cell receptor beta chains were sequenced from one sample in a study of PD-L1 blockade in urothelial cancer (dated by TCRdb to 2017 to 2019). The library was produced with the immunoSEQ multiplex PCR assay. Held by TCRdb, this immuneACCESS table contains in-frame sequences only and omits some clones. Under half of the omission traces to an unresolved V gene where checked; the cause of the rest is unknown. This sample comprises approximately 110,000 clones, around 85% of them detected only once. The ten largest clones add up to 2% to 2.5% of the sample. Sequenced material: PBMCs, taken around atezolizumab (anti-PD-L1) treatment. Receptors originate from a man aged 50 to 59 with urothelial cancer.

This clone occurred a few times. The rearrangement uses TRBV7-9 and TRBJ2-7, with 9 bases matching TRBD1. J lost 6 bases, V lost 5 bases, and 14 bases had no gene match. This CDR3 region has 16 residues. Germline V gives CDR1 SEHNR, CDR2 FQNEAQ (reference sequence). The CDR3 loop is CASSPPGTGPLSEQYF. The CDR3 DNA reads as TGTGCCAGCAGCCCCCCAGGGACAGGGCCTTTATCCGAGCAGTACTTC.

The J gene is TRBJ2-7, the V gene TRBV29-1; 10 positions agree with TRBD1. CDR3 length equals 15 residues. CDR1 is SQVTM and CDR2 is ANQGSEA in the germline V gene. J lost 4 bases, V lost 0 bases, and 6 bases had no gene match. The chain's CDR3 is CSVEDWRTGGYEQYF. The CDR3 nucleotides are TGCAGCGTTGAAGATTGGAGGACAGGGGGTTACGAGCAGTACTTC.

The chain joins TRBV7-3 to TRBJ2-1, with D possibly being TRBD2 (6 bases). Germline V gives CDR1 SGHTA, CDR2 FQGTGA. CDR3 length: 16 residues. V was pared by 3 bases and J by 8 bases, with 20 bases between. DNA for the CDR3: TGTGCCAGCAGCTTTGCAGGGACTCGCTCAATGTATGAGCAGTTCTTC. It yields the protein CASSFAGTRSMYEQFF. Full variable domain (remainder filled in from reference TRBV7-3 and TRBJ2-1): GAGVSQTPSNKVTEKGKYVELRCDPISGHTALYWYRQSLGQGPEFLIYFQGTGAADDSGLPNDRFFAVRPEGSVSTLKIQRTERGDSAVYLCASSFAGTRSMYEQFFGPGTRLTVL.

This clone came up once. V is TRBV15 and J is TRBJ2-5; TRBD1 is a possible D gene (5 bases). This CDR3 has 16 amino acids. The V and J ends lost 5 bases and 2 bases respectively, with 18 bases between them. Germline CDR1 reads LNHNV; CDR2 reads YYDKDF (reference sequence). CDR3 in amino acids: CATSGTWTTFQETQYF. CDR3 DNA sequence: TGTGCCACCAGCGGCACCTGGACAACCTTTCAAGAGACCCAGTACTTC.

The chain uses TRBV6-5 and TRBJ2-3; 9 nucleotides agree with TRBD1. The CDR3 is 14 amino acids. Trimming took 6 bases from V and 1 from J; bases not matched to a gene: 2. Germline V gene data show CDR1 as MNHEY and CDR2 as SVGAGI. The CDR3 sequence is CASRGDRGTDTQYF. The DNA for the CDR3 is TGTGCCAGCAGGGGGGACAGGGGCACAGATACGCAGTATTTT.

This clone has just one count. The CDR3 protein is CAWAPGLAGDTQYF. DNA for the CDR3: TGTGCCTGGGCCCCGGGACTAGCGGGAGATACGCAGTATTTT. The genes are TRBV30 and TRBJ2-3, with TRBD2 matching 12 bases. CDR3 length: 14 amino acids. Germline CDR1 is GTSNPN and CDR2 is SVGIG (reference sequence). The V and J ends lost 5 bases and 5 bases, in that order; junction bases with no gene match: 5.

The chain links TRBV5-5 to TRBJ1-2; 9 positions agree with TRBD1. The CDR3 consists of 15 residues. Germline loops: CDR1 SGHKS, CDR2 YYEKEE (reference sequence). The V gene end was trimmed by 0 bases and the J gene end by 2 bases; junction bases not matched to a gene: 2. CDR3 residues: CASSLAGQGNYGYTF. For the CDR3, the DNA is TGTGCCAGCAGCTTGGCTGGACAGGGGAACTATGGCTACACCTTC.

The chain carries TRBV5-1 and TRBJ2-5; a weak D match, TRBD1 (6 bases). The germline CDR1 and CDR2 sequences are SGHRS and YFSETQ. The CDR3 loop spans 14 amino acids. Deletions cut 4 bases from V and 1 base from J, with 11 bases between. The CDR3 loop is CASSIRDTQETQYF. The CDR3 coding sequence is TGCGCCAGCAGCATCCGGGACACCCAAGAGACCCAGTACTTC. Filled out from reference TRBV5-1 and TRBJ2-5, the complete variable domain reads KAGVTQTPRYLIKTRGQQVTLSCSPISGHRSVSWYQQTPGQGLQFLFEYFSETQRNKGNFPGRFSGRQFSNSRSEMNVSTLELGDSALYLCASSIRDTQETQYFGPGTRLLVL.

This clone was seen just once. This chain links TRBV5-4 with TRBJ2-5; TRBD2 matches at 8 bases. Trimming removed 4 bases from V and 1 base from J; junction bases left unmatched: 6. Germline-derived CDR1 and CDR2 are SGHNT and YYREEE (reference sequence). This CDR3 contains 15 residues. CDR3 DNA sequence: TGTGCCAGCAGCCCACGGACTAGCCCCCAAGAGACCCAGTACTTC. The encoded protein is CASSPRTSPQETQYF.